This T cell receptor beta chain derives from a study of blood T cell repertoires in COVID-19. The repertoire was sequenced with immunoSEQ multiplex PCR; TCRdb's copy has only in-frame clones and lacks some. The profile shows hundreds of thousands of clones, 90% of them singletons. This CDR3 has 15 amino acids. Germline CDR1 is LGHNA and CDR2 is YSLEER. The V and J ends lost 1 base and 2 bases, in that order; junction bases with no gene match: 4. The material sequenced was PBMCs or T cells enriched from blood (not recorded which). The sequence derives from a woman under 30 with acute COVID-19. This chain joins TRBV4-3 and TRBJ2-7; TRBD2 aligns across 8 bases. CDR3 bases: TGCGCCAGCAGCCAAGGCGGGAGGCCCCCCTACGAGCAGTACTTC. Translated, it gives CASSQGGRPPYEQYF.